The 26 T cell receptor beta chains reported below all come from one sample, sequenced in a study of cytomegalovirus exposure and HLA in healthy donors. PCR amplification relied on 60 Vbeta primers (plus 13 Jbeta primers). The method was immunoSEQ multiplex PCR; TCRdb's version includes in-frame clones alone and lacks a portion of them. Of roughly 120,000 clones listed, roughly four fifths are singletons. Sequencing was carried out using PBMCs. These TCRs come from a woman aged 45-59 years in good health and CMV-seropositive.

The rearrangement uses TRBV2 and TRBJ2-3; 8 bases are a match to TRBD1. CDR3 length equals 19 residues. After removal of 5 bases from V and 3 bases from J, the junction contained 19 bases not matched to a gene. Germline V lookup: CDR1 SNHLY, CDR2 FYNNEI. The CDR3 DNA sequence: TGTGCCAGCAGTCCACCGGGACAGGTAATAAAAAGTGGAACAGATACGCAGTATTTT. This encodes CASSPPGQVIKSGTDTQYF.

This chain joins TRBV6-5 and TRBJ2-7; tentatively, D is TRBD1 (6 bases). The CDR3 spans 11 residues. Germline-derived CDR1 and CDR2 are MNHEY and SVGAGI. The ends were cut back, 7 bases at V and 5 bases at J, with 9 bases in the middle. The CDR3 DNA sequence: TGTGCCAGCACCACAGGGCACGAGCAGTACTTC. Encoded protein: CASTTGHEQYF.

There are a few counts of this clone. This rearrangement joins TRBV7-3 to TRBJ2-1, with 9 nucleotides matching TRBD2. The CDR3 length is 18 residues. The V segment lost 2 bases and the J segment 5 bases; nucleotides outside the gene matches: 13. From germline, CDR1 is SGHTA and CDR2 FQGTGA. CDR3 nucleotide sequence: TGTGCCAGCAGCTTATATGCGGGGGGGCCGAGCTTCGACAATGAGCAGTTCTTC. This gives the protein CASSLYAGGPSFDNEQFF.

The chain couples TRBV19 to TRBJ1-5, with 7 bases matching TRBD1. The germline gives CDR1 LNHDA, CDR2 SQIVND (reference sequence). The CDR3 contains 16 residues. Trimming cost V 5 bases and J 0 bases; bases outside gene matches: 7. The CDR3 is CASSWGQRHSNQPQHF. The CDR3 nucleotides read TGTGCCAGTAGTTGGGGACAGCGCCATAGCAATCAGCCCCAGCATTTT. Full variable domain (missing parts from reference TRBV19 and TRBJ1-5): DGGITQSPKYLFRKEGQNVTLSCEQNLNHDAMYWYRQDPGQGLRLIYYSQIVNDFQKGDIAEGYSVSREKKESFPLTVTSAQKNPTAFYLCASSWGQRHSNQPQHFGDGTRLSIL.

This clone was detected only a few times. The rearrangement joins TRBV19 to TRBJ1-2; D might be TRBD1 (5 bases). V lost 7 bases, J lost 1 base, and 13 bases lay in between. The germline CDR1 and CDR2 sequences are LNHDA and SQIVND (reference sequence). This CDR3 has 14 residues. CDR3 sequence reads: CASNGQGLNYGYTF. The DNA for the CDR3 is TGTGCCAGTAATGGCCAGGGCCTTAACTATGGCTACACCTTC. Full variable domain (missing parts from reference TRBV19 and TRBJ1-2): DGGITQSPKYLFRKEGQNVTLSCEQNLNHDAMYWYRQDPGQGLRLIYYSQIVNDFQKGDIAEGYSVSREKKESFPLTVTSAQKNPTAFYLCASNGQGLNYGYTFGSGTRLTVV.

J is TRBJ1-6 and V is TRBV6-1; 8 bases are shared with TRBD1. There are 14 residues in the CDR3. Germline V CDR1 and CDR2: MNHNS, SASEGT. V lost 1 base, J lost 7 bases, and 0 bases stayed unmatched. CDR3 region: CASSEGTGNSPLHF. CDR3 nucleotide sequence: TGTGCCAGCAGTGAAGGGACAGGGAATTCACCCCTCCACTTT.

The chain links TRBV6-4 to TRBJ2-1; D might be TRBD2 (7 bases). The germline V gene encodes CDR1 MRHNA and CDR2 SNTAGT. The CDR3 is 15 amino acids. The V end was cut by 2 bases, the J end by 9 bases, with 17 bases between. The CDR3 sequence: CASSDKAGAPLEQFF. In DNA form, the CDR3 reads TGTGCCAGCAGTGACAAGGCGGGGGCCCCGCTTGAGCAGTTCTTC.

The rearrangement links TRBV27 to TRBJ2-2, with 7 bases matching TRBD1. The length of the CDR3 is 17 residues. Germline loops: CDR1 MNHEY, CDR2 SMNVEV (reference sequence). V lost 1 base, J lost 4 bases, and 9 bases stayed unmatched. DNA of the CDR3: TGTGCCAGCAGTTTATTCAGCCCAGGGGGTAGCACCGGGGAGCTGTTTTTT. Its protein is CASSLFSPGGSTGELFF.

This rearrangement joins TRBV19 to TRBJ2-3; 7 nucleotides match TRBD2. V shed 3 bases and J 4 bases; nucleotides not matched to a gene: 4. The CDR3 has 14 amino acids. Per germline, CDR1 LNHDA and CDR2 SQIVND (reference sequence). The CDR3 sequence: CASSMKRGPDTQYF. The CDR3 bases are TGTGCCAGTAGTATGAAGCGGGGCCCAGATACGCAGTATTTT.

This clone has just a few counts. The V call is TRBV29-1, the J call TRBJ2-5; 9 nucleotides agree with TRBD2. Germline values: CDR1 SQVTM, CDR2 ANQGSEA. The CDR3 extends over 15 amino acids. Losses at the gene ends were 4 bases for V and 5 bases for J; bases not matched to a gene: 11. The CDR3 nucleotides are TGCAGCGTTGTAGTGAGGAGCGGGGGGAGCGAGACCCAGTACTTC. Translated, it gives CSVVVRSGGSETQYF.

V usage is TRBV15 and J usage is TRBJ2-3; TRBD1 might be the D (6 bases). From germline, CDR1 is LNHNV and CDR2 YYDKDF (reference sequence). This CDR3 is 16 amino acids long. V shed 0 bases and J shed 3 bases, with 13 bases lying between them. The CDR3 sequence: CATSRDQGIGTDTQYF. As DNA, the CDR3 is TGTGCCACCAGCAGAGATCAGGGGATCGGAACAGATACGCAGTATTTT.

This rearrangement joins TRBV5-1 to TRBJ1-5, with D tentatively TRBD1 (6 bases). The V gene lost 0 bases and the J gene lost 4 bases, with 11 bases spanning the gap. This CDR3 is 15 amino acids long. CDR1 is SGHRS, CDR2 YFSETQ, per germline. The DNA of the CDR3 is TGCGCCAGCAGCTTGGGAGGACAGACTAATCAGCCCCAGCATTTT. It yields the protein CASSLGGQTNQPQHF.

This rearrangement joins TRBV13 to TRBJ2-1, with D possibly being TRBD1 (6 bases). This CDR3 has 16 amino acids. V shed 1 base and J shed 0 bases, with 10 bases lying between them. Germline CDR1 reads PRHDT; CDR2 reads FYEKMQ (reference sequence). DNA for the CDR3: TGTGCCAGCAGCTTAGCTACAGGGAGCTCCTACAATGAGCAGTTCTTC. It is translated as CASSLATGSSYNEQFF.

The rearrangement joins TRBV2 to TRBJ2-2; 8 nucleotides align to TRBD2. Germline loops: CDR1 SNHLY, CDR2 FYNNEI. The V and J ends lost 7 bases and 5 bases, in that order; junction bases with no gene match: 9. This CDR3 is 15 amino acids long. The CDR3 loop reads CASIPGAGDTGELFF. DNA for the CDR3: TGTGCCAGCATACCAGGAGCGGGGGATACCGGGGAGCTGTTTTTT.

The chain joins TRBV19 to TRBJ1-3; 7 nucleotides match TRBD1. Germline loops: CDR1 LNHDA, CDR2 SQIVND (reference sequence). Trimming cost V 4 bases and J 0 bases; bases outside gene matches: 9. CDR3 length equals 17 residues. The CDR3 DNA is TGTGCCAGTAGTACCCGGACAGGAGTCGACTCTGGAAACACCATATATTTT. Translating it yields CASSTRTGVDSGNTIYF.

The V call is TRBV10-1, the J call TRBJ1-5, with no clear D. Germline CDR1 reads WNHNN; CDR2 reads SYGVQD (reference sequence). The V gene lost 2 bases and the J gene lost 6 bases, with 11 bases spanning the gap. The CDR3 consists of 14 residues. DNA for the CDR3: TGCGCCAGCAGTGAGACCACTTCGGGTCAGCCCCAGCATTTT. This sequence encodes CASSETTSGQPQHF.

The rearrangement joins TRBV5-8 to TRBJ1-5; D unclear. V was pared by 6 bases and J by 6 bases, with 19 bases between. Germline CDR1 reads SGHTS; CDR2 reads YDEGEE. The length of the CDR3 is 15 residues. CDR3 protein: CASTRVEGSFQPQHF. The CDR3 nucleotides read TGTGCCAGCACCCGGGTCGAAGGTTCGTTTCAGCCCCAGCATTTT.

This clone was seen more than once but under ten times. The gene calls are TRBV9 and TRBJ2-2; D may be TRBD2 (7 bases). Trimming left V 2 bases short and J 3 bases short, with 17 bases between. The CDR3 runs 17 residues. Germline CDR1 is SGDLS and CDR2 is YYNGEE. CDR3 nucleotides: TGTGCCAGCAGCGTCCTCCCGGGGGGCCGGGACACCGGGGAGCTGTTTTTT. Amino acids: CASSVLPGGRDTGELFF.

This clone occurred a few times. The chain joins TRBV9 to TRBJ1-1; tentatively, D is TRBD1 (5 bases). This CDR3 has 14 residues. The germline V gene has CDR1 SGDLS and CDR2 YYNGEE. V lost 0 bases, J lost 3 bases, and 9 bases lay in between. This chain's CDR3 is CASSVGRADTEAFF. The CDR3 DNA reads TGTGCCAGCAGCGTAGGCAGGGCGGACACTGAAGCTTTCTTT.

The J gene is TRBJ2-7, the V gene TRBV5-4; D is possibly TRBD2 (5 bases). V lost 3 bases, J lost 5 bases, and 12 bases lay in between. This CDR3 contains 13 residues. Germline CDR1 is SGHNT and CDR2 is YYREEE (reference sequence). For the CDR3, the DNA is TGTGCCAGCAGCTCCCGGGGTGGCGACGAGCAGTACTTC. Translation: CASSSRGGDEQYF.

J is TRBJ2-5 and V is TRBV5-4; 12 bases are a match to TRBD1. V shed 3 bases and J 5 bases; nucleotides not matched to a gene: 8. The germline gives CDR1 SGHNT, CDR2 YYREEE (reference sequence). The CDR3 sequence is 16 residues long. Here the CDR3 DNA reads TGTGCCAGCAGCTGGACCCGGGACAGGGGGCTGGAGACCCAGTACTTC. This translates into CASSWTRDRGLETQYF.

The CDR3: CASSSTGMGSPLHF. For the CDR3, the DNA is TGTGCCAGCAGCTCCACAGGGATGGGTTCACCCCTCCACTTT. V gene TRBV7-3 combines with J gene TRBJ1-6; D may be TRBD1 (6 bases). The CDR3 is 14 residues long. Per germline, CDR1 SGHTA and CDR2 FQGTGA. Trimming left V 4 bases short and J 9 bases short, with 13 bases between. Based on the CDR3 plus reference TRBV7-3 and TRBJ1-6, the full variable domain is GAGVSQTPSNKVTEKGKYVELRCDPISGHTALYWYRQSLGQGPEFLIYFQGTGAADDSGLPNDRFFAVRPEGSVSTLKIQRTERGDSAVYLCASSSTGMGSPLHFGNGTRLTVT.

CDR3 DNA: TGTGCCAGCAGTCCCCCCCACGTAGCGACCCAGTACTTC. Its translation: CASSPPHVATQYF. The V gene is TRBV6-5, the J gene TRBJ2-5; D not certain. The V gene lost 5 bases and the J gene lost 7 bases, with 14 bases spanning the gap. CDR3 size: 13 residues. Germline V gene sequence: CDR1 MNHEY, CDR2 SVGAGI.

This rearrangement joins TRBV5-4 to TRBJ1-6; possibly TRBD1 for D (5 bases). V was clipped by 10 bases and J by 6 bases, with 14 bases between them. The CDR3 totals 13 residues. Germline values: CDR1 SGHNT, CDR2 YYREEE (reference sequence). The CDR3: CACSGQTNSPLHF. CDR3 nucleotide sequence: TGTGCCTGCTCAGGGCAAACTAATTCACCCCTCCACTTT.

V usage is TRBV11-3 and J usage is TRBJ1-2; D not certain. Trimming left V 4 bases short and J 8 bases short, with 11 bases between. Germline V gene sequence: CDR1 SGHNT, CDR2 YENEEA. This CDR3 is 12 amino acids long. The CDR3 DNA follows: TGTGCCAGCAGCTCGGCGGGTCGAGGCTACACCTTC. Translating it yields CASSSAGRGYTF.

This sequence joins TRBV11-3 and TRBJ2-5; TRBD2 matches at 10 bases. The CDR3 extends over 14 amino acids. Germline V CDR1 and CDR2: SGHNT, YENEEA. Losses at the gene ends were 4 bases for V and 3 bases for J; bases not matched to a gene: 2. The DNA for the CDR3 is TGTGCCAGCAGCTCAGGACTAGCGGAAGAGACCCAGTACTTC. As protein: CASSSGLAEETQYF.